The clone carrying this T cell receptor (beta chain) was seen only a few times. The antigen is not known. This sample was taken from a study of T cell repertoires in cytomegalovirus infection. TCRdb re-analysed the reads in MiXCR, keeping a single row per CDR3 protein. The table lists about 52,000 distinct CDR3 sequences, about 18% of them singletons. Trimming shortened V by 0 bases and J by 10 bases, and 7 bases separated the two germline ends. The CDR3 spans 12 residues. The V gene's germline CDR1 is MDHEN and CDR2 SYDVKM. This sequence joins TRBV28 and TRBJ2-1; D is unresolved. The input for sequencing was CD8+ T cells from cultured PBMCs, taken from culture after CMV antigen stimulation. This receptor was taken from a human donor in good health (CMV status not recorded). Some clones in this sample may be carry-over from other donors' samples. As DNA, the CDR3 is TGTGCCAGCAGTTTATGGGCAGCCGAGCAGTTCTTC. Protein: CASSLWAAEQFF.